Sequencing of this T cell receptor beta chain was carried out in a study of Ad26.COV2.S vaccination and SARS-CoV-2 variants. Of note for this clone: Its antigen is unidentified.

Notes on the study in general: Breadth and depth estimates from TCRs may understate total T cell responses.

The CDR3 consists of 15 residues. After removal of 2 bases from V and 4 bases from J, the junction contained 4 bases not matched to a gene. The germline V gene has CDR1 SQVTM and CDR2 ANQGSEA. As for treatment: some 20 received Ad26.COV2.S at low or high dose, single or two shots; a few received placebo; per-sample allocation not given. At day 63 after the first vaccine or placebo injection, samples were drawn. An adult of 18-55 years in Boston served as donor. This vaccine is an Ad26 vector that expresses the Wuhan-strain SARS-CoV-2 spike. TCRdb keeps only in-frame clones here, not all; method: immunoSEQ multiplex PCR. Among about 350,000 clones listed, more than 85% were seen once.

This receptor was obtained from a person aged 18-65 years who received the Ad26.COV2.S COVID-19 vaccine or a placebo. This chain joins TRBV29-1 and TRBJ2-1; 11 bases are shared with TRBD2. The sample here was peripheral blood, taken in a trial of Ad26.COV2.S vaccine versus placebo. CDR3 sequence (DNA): TGCAGCGTTGAAACCGGACTAGCGGGTTACAATGAGCAGTTCTTC. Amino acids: CSVETGLAGYNEQFF.